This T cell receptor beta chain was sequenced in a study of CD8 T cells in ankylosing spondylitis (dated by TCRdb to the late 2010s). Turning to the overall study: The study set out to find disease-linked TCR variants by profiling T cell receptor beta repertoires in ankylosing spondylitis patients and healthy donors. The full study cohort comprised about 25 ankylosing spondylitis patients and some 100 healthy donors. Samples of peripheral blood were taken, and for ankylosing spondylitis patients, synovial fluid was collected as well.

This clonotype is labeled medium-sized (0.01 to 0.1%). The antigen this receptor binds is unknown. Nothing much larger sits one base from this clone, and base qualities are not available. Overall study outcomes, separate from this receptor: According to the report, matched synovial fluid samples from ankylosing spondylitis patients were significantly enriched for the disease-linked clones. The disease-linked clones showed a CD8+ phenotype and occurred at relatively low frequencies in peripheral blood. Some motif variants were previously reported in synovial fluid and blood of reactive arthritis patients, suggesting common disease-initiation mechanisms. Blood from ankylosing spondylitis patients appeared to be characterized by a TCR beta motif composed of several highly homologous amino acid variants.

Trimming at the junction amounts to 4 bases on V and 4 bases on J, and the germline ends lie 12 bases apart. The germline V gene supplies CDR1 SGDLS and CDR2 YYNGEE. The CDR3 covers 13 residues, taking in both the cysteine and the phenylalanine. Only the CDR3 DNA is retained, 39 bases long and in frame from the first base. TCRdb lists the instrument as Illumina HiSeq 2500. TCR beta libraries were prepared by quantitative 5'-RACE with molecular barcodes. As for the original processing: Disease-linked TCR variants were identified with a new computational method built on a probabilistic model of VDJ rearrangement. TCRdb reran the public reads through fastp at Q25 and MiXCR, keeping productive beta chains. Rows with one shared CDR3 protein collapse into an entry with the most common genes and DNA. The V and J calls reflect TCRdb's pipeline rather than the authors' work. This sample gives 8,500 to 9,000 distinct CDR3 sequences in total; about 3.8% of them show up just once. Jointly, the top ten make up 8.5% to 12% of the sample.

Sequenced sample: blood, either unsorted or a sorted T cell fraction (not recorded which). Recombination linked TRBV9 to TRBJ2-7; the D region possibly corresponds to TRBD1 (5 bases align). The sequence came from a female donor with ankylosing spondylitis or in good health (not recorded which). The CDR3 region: CASSPNPGYEQYF. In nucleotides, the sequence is TGTGCCAGCAGCCCAAACCCAGGGTACGAGCAGTACTTC.